This entry is about one TCR beta chain. The CDR3 covers 16 residues. CDR1 MNHEY and CDR2 SVGAGI come from the germline V gene. The V gene lost 0 bases and the J gene lost 3 bases, with 14 bases spanning the gap. This sample stems from a study of blood T cell repertoires in COVID-19. Study at large: Samples taken during acute and convalescent COVID-19 were collected in the United States, Italy and Spain. Sources were T cells, B-cell-depleted T cells, or PBMCs; the material itself was cDNA or gDNA.

Data came from immunoSEQ multiplex PCR; TCRdb stores just in-frame clones and leaves some out. The table has about 160,000 clones, about 86% seen once. The material sequenced was peripheral blood. The chain links TRBV6-5 to TRBJ1-1; possible D gene TRBD1, 5 bases. The TCR was taken from a woman aged 80 or over with acute or convalescent COVID-19. As DNA, the CDR3 is TGTGCCAGCAGTTACTCTGGGGGGGGGAGATACACTGAAGCTTTCTTT. Translated: CASSYSGGGRYTEAFF.